Included here is one T cell receptor beta chain sequence, with context. Its cognate antigen is unknown. The sample belongs to a study of PD-1 blockade in classical Hodgkin lymphoma. Whole-study context: Patients were administered nivolumab (3 mg/kg intravenously) every 2 weeks. Study results and caveats: Newly diagnosed patients were said to have less baseline TCR diversity than healthy donors did. A significant rise in TCR diversity by C4D1 was seen for CD4+ but not CD8+ cells.

All trial patients relapsed after autologous stem cell transplantation. Best responses were complete response, partial response or progressive disease. Losses at the gene ends were 8 bases for V and 11 bases for J; bases not matched to a gene: 16. Germline V gene sequence: CDR1 MNHEY, CDR2 SMNVEV (reference sequence). The CDR3 spans 14 residues. Clones were read by immunoSEQ multiplex PCR, and TCRdb kept only the in-frame ones, dropping some. The sample records roughly 16,000 clones, over 70% being singletons. This receptor was taken from a human donor with classical Hodgkin lymphoma. V and J are TRBV27 and TRBJ1-1; TRBD1 matches 8 bases. The sequencing here drew on peripheral blood mononuclear cells (PBMCs), taken at baseline. This chain's CDR3 is CASAHQGALSSAFF. The CDR3 DNA is TGTGCCAGCGCCCACCAGGGGGCCTTATCGAGCGCTTTCTTT.